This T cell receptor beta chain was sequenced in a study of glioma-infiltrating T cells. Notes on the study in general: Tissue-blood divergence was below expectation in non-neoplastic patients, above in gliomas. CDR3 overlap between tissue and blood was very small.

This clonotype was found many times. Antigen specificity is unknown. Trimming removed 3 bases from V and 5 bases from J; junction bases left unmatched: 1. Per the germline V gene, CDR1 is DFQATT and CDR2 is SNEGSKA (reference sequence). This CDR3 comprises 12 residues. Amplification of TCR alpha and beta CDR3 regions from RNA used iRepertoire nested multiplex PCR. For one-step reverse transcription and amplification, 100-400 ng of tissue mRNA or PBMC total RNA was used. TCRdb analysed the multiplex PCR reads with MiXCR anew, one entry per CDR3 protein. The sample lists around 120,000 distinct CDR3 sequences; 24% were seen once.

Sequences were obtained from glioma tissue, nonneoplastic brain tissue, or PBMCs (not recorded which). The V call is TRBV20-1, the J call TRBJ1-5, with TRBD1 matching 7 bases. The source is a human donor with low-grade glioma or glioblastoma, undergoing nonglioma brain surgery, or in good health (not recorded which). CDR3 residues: CSARDRHQPQHF. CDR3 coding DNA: TGCAGTGCTAGGGACAGGCATCAGCCCCAGCATTTT.